The next 3 T cell receptor beta chains were all read from a single sample in a study of CXCR3-negative and CXCR3-positive naive CD8 T cells. UMI labels and 5' RACE were used to prepare the TRB cDNA libraries. TCRdb re-called the 5' RACE reads and catalogs CDR3 proteins one per entry, DNA excluded. There are about 6,000 distinct CDR3 sequences in the sample, with 1.5% to 2% held by the top ten. The specimen was naive CXCR3- CD8+ T cells from blood. This sample's subset: CD45RO-CCR7+CD27+CD95- naive CD8+ T cells lacking CXCR3 (TNR3-). The receptors were gathered from a human donor in good health. Some clones in this sample may be carry-over from other donors' samples.

The chain employs TRBV20-1 and TRBJ1-3; TCRdb's D call, TRBD1, is unchecked because there is no DNA. The CDR3 totals 14 residues. CDR1 DFQATT and CDR2 SNEGSKA come from the germline V gene (reference sequence). The CDR3 loop reads CSASDPPSGNTIYF.

This clonotype is called medium-sized based on its frequency. The rearrangement links TRBV4-2 to TRBJ2-3; TCRdb outputs TRBD2, but without DNA this stays unchecked. The length of the CDR3 is 18 residues. Germline values: CDR1 LGHNA, CDR2 YNFKEQ. The CDR3 loop is CASSQDPTSGASTDTQYF.

Considering frequency, this clonotype is medium-sized. The J gene is TRBJ2-1, the V gene TRBV14; TCRdb designates TRBD1, a call that cannot be tested without DNA. From germline, CDR1 is SGHDN and CDR2 FVKESK. The CDR3 is made up of 13 amino acids. The chain's CDR3 is CASSQDFSPAQFF.